The entry below describes one T cell receptor beta chain. Antigen: not known. This CDR3 spans 14 amino acids. Germline loops: CDR1 DFQATT, CDR2 SNEGSKA (reference sequence). These data are taken from a study of post-analysis software for immune sequencing data. Study-level points and caveats: Compared with controls, patients had more of roughly five TRBV segments, including TRBV5-6, TRBV5-1 and TRBV20-1. Samples from a shared batch, those prepared together, strongly co-clustered by F measure.

Incorporated into the TCR beta cDNA libraries were unique molecular identifiers, which served to reduce PCR and sequencing biases. Once about 0.9 to 11 million T cells were used, about 510,000 cDNA molecules resulted. MiXCR, applied by TCRdb to the PCR reads, yields one record per CDR3 protein. The table records roughly 700,000 distinct CDR3 sequences, 25% to 30% of them present only once. The chain is built from TRBV20-1 and TRBJ2-4; 8 bases fit TRBD2. The tail of the sequence fits TRBJ2-7 better, so the J call may be wrong. Sequencing was carried out using blood. The clonotype was recovered from a girl between 5 and 17 years old with multiple sclerosis. CDR3 loop: CSARISGGPYEQYF. CDR3 coding DNA: TGCAGTGCTAGAATCAGCGGGGGCCCCTACGAGCAGTACTTC.